Included here is one T cell receptor (beta chain) sequence, with context. The data were taken from a study of control samples from healthy donors and cancer patients. Clones were sequenced by immunoSEQ multiplex PCR, and TCRdb holds only the in-frame ones, with some missing. The sample carries fewer than 40,000 clones, around 94% recorded once. The CDR3 contains 14 residues. V lost 4 bases, J lost 3 bases, and 13 bases lay in between. CDR1 is SGDLS and CDR2 is YYNGEE in the germline V gene. Sequencing input: blood. This sequence originates from a man aged 55 to 70 in good health. This chain connects TRBV9 to TRBJ1-1; D remains ambiguous. The CDR3, as DNA: TGTGCCAGCAGCACAAGCCCCCGGGACACTGAAGCTTTCTTT. Its translation is CASSTSPRDTEAFF.